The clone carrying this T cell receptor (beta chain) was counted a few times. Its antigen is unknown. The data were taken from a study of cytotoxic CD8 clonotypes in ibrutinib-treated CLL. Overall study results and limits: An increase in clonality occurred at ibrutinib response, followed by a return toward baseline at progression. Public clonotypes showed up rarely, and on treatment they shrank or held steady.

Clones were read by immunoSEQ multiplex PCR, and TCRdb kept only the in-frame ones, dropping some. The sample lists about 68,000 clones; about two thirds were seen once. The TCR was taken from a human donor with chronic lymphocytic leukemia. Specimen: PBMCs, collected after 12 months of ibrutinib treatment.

The CDR3 loop reads CASRRPGLAGNEQFF. CDR3 in DNA: TGTGCCAGCAGACGGCCGGGACTAGCGGGCAATGAGCAGTTCTTC. The chain is built from TRBV7-2 and TRBJ2-1, with 12 bases identical to TRBD2. J lost 6 bases, V lost 6 bases, and 6 bases had no gene match. Looked up from germline, CDR1 is SGHTA and CDR2 is FQGNSA. The CDR3 spans 15 residues.